The T cell receptor beta chain under discussion was sequenced for a study of blood T cells in healthy people across ages. Whole-study results and caveats: Possibly confounding the expanded clonotype changes was the fact that donor CMV status was unknown. TCR beta diversity, measured per million T cells, fell in a roughly linear way with age.

As concerns this clonotype: Its antigen is still unknown.

A second roughly 7 to 11 cycle PCR used barcoded and J-beta primers. A single record per CDR3 protein comes from TCRdb applying MiXCR to the 5' RACE reads. The repertoire consists of 700,000 to 950,000 distinct CDR3 sequences, with over 45% occurring once and the leading ten covering 22%. From germline, CDR1 is LGHDT and CDR2 YNNKEL (reference sequence). This CDR3 contains 13 residues. The V gene lost 5 bases and the J gene lost 8 bases, with 12 bases spanning the gap. The chain recombines TRBV3-1 with TRBJ1-4, with no clear D. This receptor was taken from a man aged 25-45 years in good health. Source material: blood. The CDR3 sequence: CASSSTQMEKLFF. CDR3 DNA: TGTGCCAGCAGCTCAACGCAGATGGAAAAACTGTTTTTT.